This paragraph covers one T cell receptor (beta chain) sequence. These data come from a study of patients and donors after allogeneic stem cell transplantation. V was clipped by 1 base and J by 3 bases; unmatched bases: 8. Germline V gene data show CDR1 as SGHAT and CDR2 as FQNNGV. There are 17 residues in the CDR3. A single record per CDR3 protein comes from TCRdb applying MiXCR to the RT-PCR reads. The sample lists some 880,000 distinct CDR3 sequences, roughly 18% occurring once. The source is a human donor who was either an allogeneic HSCT recipient or a stem cell or donor lymphocyte infusion donor (not recorded which). It is not recorded whose cells these are; they may come from a transplant donor. Sequencing was done on a sample of blood, either unsorted or a sorted T cell fraction (not recorded which). The chain uses TRBV11-2 and TRBJ2-1, with 8 positions matching TRBD1. CDR3 residues: CASSLGRTGIFYNEQFF. In DNA, the CDR3 is TGTGCCAGCAGCTTAGGCCGGACAGGGATTTTCTACAATGAGCAGTTCTTC.